This T cell receptor (beta chain) was captured in a study of neoadjuvant nivolumab and ipilimumab in lung cancer. Study-wide points: Resected-tumor TCR richness correlated positively with pretherapy blood richness. TCR sequencing covered a small number of samples.

Germline V lookup: CDR1 SEHNR, CDR2 FQNEAQ (reference sequence). The CDR3 has 16 residues. V was clipped by 3 bases and J by 2 bases; unmatched bases: 7. Using immunoSEQ multiplex PCR, the repertoire was profiled, and TCRdb retains in-frame clones only, with some absent. The sample lists fewer than 35,000 clones, about 92% occurring once. This clone was seen more than once but under ten times. What it binds is unknown. This clonotype was sampled from an adult with non-small cell lung cancer. The specimen was peripheral blood, collected after neoadjuvant nivolumab, alone or with ipilimumab, at or shortly before surgery. This chain connects TRBV7-9 to TRBJ2-3; 8 bases are shared with TRBD2. CDR3 in amino acids: CASSLARAGDTDTQYF. CDR3 in DNA: TGTGCCAGCAGCTTGGCACGAGCGGGAGACACAGATACGCAGTATTTT.